Shown below are 30 T cell receptor beta chains from a single sample sequenced in a study of T-cell memory formation after mild COVID-19. From the 5' RACE reads, TCRdb called clonotypes with MiXCR, one entry per CDR3 protein. The data hold roughly 310,000 distinct CDR3 sequences, with more than 15% observed a single time. The sequencing input was PBMCs or a T cell subset sorted from them (not recorded which). These receptors came from a young man who had mild COVID-19 (a few samples of this study predate the infection). Cell type and time point are not known.

The chain joins TRBV7-2 to TRBJ1-6; D gene uncertain. CDR1 is SGHTA, CDR2 FQGNSA, per germline. The CDR3 has 17 amino acids. V shed 5 bases and J shed 11 bases, with 25 bases lying between them. For the CDR3, the DNA is TGTGCCAGCAGCGCCCGGGTGGGGAGGGTATTTTTGGCACCCCTCCACTTT. This sequence encodes CASSARVGRVFLAPLHF. The full variable domain, rest sourced from reference TRBV7-2 and TRBJ1-6, is GAGVSQSPSNKVTEKGKDVELRCDPISGHTALYWYRQSLGQGLEFLIYFQGNSAPDKSGLPSDRFSAERTGGSVSTLTIQRTQQEDSAVYLCASSARVGRVFLAPLHFGNGTRLTVT.

This clonotype was observed a few times. This chain joins TRBV5-6 and TRBJ2-3, with D hard to call. Germline V gene data show CDR1 as SGHDT and CDR2 as YYEEEE. V was cut by 4 bases and J by 1 base, with 19 bases left in between. This CDR3 comprises 17 residues. CDR3 nucleotides: TGTGCCAGCAGCCATGTCCCGGTGGCCCCCCGCACAGATACGCAGTATTTT. This gives the protein CASSHVPVAPRTDTQYF.

The J gene is TRBJ2-7, the V gene TRBV5-1, with a weak D call TRBD1 (6 bases). The CDR3 sequence is 14 residues long. Trimming took 4 bases from V and 5 from J, leaving 16 bases between them. The V gene's germline CDR1 is SGHRS and CDR2 YFSETQ. CDR3 DNA: TGCGCCAGCAGCGTGACAGGTTCAATTGACGAGCAGTACTTC. Amino acid sequence: CASSVTGSIDEQYF.

The V and J genes are TRBV7-2 and TRBJ2-6; 7 positions agree with TRBD2. With 1 base clipped from V and 0 bases from J, the junction kept 9 bases outside the gene matches. The germline V gene has CDR1 SGHTA and CDR2 FQGNSA. This CDR3 contains 19 residues. CDR3 in amino acids: CASSLGSAGRVSGANVLTF. The CDR3 DNA reads as TGTGCCAGCAGCTTAGGGTCGGCGGGGAGGGTCTCTGGGGCCAACGTCCTGACTTTC.

The rearrangement uses TRBV27 and TRBJ1-1; 7 bases are a match to TRBD1. This CDR3 has 16 residues. V gave up 5 bases and J gave up 4 bases; unmatched junction bases: 13. Germline V gives CDR1 MNHEY, CDR2 SMNVEV (reference sequence). CDR3 sequence: CASSPIKPTGPTEAFF. The CDR3 region has the DNA TGTGCCAGCAGTCCGATAAAGCCGACAGGGCCCACTGAAGCTTTCTTT.

The J gene is TRBJ2-2, the V gene TRBV3-1; TRBD1 matches at 7 bases. The germline V gene has CDR1 LGHDT and CDR2 YNNKEL (reference sequence). There are 14 residues in the CDR3. Trimming cost V 4 bases and J 7 bases; bases outside gene matches: 6. Here the CDR3 reads CASSPRQGGGELFF. The CDR3 bases are TGTGCCAGCAGCCCGCGACAGGGTGGCGGGGAGCTGTTTTTT.

With respect to this clonotype: A read error may account for a junction end that differs from germline. CDR3 DNA: TGTGCCAGCAGTATAAACCGGGAAGCGCACTTC. Amino acids: CASSINREAHF. The V call is TRBV2, the J call TRBJ2-7, with D perhaps TRBD2 (5 bases). Germline lookup yields CDR1 SNHLY and CDR2 FYNNEI. The CDR3 runs 11 residues.

This clonotype was picked up a small number of times. V and J are TRBV3-1 and TRBJ2-3; 14 bases are a match to TRBD2. The CDR3 totals 19 residues. CDR1 and CDR2 from the germline V gene are LGHDT and YNNKEL (reference sequence). Trimming cost V 4 bases and J 1 base; bases outside gene matches: 10. For the CDR3, the DNA is TGTGCCAGCAGCCTCCACGGGACTAGCGGGGGATCGCGCACAGATACGCAGTATTTT. Translation: CASSLHGTSGGSRTDTQYF.

J is TRBJ2-2 and V is TRBV7-2, with 9 nucleotides matching TRBD1. The CDR3 covers 14 residues. V shed 7 bases and J 4 bases; nucleotides not matched to a gene: 4. Germline lookup yields CDR1 SGHTA and CDR2 FQGNSA. This CDR3 reads CASIGTGFTGELFF. The CDR3 DNA is TGTGCCAGCATTGGGACAGGGTTCACCGGGGAGCTGTTTTTT.

This clonotype came up many times. The V gene is TRBV5-1, the J gene TRBJ2-3; TRBD2 matches at 7 bases. The germline V gene has CDR1 SGHRS and CDR2 YFSETQ. The CDR3 runs to 14 residues. The junction had 3 bases not matched to a gene; V was cut back by 4 bases and J by 1 base. The CDR3 region has the DNA TGCGCCAGCAGCGCAGCGGGGCGCACAGATACGCAGTATTTT. This translates into CASSAAGRTDTQYF.

The chain recombines TRBV4-1 with TRBJ2-7; 8 bases map to TRBD1. Trimming took 3 bases from V and 1 from J; bases not matched to a gene: 8. Germline V lookup: CDR1 MGHRA, CDR2 YSYEKL. This CDR3 is 16 amino acids long. The CDR3 spells CASSHFPGQESYEQYF. The CDR3 bases are TGCGCCAGCAGCCATTTCCCGGGACAGGAGTCCTACGAGCAGTACTTC.

This clonotype was recorded many times. The chain links TRBV6-5 to TRBJ2-3; D possibly matches TRBD1 or TRBD2 (5 bases each). The CDR3 has 15 residues. Trimming took 3 bases from V and 1 from J, leaving 11 bases between them. Germline CDR1 MNHEY, CDR2 SVGAGI. CDR3 sequence (DNA): TGTGCCAGCAGTTATTTTGTGGGGGGCACAGATACGCAGTATTTT. Its translation: CASSYFVGGTDTQYF.

This clonotype was seen more than once but under ten times. The V gene is TRBV4-3, the J gene TRBJ2-2; D is possibly TRBD2 (6 bases). V lost 1 base and J lost 3, with 15 bases in between. The CDR3 totals 17 residues. CDR1 is LGHNA, CDR2 YSLEER, per germline. The CDR3 DNA reads TGCGCCAGCAGCCAAGTGGCGACTAGATCCTACACCGGGGAGCTGTTTTTT. Its translation is CASSQVATRSYTGELFF.

The J gene is TRBJ1-2, the V gene TRBV12-3 or TRBV12-4; TRBD1 matches 10 bases. The CDR3 is 16 residues long. Trimming removed 5 bases from V and 1 base from J; junction bases left unmatched: 7. The CDR3 spells CASSPGTGASNYGYTF. CDR3 DNA: TGTGCCAGCAGTCCCGGGACAGGGGCGAGTAACTATGGCTACACCTTC.

The genes are TRBV5-1 and TRBJ1-5; D remains unclear. CDR1 SGHRS and CDR2 YFSETQ come from the germline V gene. The CDR3 is 15 residues long. The V and J ends lost 0 bases and 0 bases respectively, with 7 bases between them. In DNA form, the CDR3 reads TGCGCCAGCAGCTTGGTGCCAGATAGCAATCAGCCCCAGCATTTT. This sequence encodes CASSLVPDSNQPQHF.

V gene TRBV5-6 combines with J gene TRBJ2-1; 7 bases are shared with TRBD2. Unmatched junction bases numbered 12, after V lost 3 bases and J lost 0 bases. CDR1 and CDR2 (germline): SGHDT, YYEEEE. This CDR3 spans 18 amino acids. The CDR3 sequence: CASSSPERDLISYNEQFF. CDR3 coding DNA: TGTGCCAGCAGCTCGCCCGAGCGGGACTTGATCTCCTACAATGAGCAGTTCTTC.

This clonotype was picked up a small number of times. This chain joins TRBV12-3 or TRBV12-4 and TRBJ1-2; possible D gene TRBD1, 5 bases. This CDR3 has 14 residues. V lost 6 bases and J 4 bases, leaving 15 bases between the germline ends. The DNA of the CDR3 is TGTGCCAGCAGCCCCGAAGGGGTGAGCTATGGCTACACCTTC. It is translated as CASSPEGVSYGYTF.

This clonotype was seen ten or more times. V gene TRBV7-2 combines with J gene TRBJ2-4; 10 nucleotides match TRBD1. Losses at the gene ends were 3 bases for V and 6 bases for J; bases not matched to a gene: 20. Germline assignment: CDR1 SGHTA and CDR2 FQGNSA. This CDR3 is built from 20 residues. The CDR3 DNA reads as TGTGCCAGCAGCTTGGCTACCGTCCTAGATATGGGACAGGGGAGAAACATTCAGTACTTC. This codes for CASSLATVLDMGQGRNIQYF.

The J gene is TRBJ2-2, the V gene TRBV20-1; D gene ambiguous. V lost 3 bases, J lost 2 bases, and 16 bases lay in between. Germline V gene sequence: CDR1 DFQATT, CDR2 SNEGSKA (reference sequence). The CDR3 loop spans 16 amino acids. This CDR3 is CSASPPGLPNTGELFF. CDR3 DNA: TGCAGTGCTAGCCCTCCCGGGCTCCCCAACACCGGGGAGCTGTTTTTT.

This clonotype has a handful of counts. This chain joins TRBV12-3 or TRBV12-4 and TRBJ1-2, with D unresolved. V was clipped by 5 bases and J by 8 bases, with 15 bases between them. The CDR3 sequence is 13 residues long. CDR3 nucleotide sequence: TGTGCCAGCAGTCCCGGGTTGGTTGGGGGCTACACCTTC. Translating it yields CASSPGLVGGYTF.

This clonotype was detected a few times. V is TRBV3-1 and J is TRBJ1-6; D is perhaps TRBD1 (5 bases). Germline-derived CDR1 and CDR2 are LGHDT and YNNKEL (reference sequence). CDR3 length: 15 residues. Trimming left V 2 bases short and J 6 bases short, with 11 bases between. The CDR3 loop reads CASSQRTQGNSPLHF. CDR3 nucleotides: TGTGCCAGCAGCCAACGGACCCAGGGTAATTCACCCCTCCACTTT.

This clonotype has only a few counts. This chain links TRBV4-3 with TRBJ2-2, with D unclear. The length of the CDR3 is 14 residues. V was trimmed by 0 bases and J by 7 bases, leaving 9 bases between them. The germline V gene encodes CDR1 LGHNA and CDR2 YSLEER. The CDR3 region has the DNA TGCGCCAGCAGCCAAGATATCTTTGGCGGGGAGCTGTTTTTT. Protein: CASSQDIFGGELFF.

A few counts support this clonotype. This chain joins TRBV6-5 and TRBJ1-1; TRBD1 might be the D (6 bases). The CDR3 covers 13 residues. V was cut by 7 bases and J by 8 bases, with 17 bases left in between. Germline CDR1 reads MNHEY; CDR2 reads SVGAGI. For the CDR3, the DNA is TGTGCCAGCACCAAACCTCCGGGGGCGGAAGCTTTCTTT. Amino acid sequence: CASTKPPGAEAFF.

This clonotype was counted ten times or more. The chain joins TRBV6-1 to TRBJ2-7; 8 bases are shared with TRBD1. V lost 6 bases to trimming and J lost 3 bases; unmatched junction nucleotides: 7. Per the germline V gene, CDR1 is MNHNS and CDR2 is SASEGT. The CDR3 is made up of 14 amino acids. CDR3 DNA sequence: TGTGCCAGCAGCAGGGGGCAATTCTTCTACGAGCAGTACGTC. It yields the protein CASSRGQFFYEQYV.

V is TRBV7-2 and J is TRBJ1-2, with D hard to call. CDR3 length: 13 amino acids. Trimming stripped 5 bases from V and 4 bases from J, with 11 bases between. The germline V gene has CDR1 SGHTA and CDR2 FQGNSA. CDR3 nucleotide sequence: TGTGCCAGCAGCGTCGACACCGTCTATGGCTACACCTTC. As protein: CASSVDTVYGYTF.

This clonotype has a handful of counts. This chain connects TRBV5-1 to TRBJ2-5, with no clear D. There are 13 residues in the CDR3. V gave up 4 bases and J gave up 3 bases, with 10 bases separating them. Germline CDR1 is SGHRS and CDR2 is YFSETQ. The chain's CDR3 is CASSPGSEETQYF. For the CDR3, the DNA is TGCGCCAGCAGCCCTGGATCAGAAGAGACCCAGTACTTC.

Only a few counts were recorded for this clonotype. The chain has TRBV6-2 or TRBV6-3 and TRBJ1-1; 10 positions agree with TRBD1. CDR1 is MNHEY, CDR2 SVGEGT, per germline. J lost 3 bases, V lost 2 bases, and 3 bases had no gene match. CDR3 length: 15 amino acids. CDR3 sequence: CASSYAGQGDTEAFF. The CDR3 nucleotides read TGTGCCAGCAGTTACGCCGGACAGGGGGACACTGAAGCTTTCTTT.

This clonotype was detected ten times or more. This chain joins TRBV27 and TRBJ2-3; 13 bases align to TRBD2. This CDR3 has 16 residues. Germline trimming cut 5 bases from V and 5 bases from J; bases unmatched to any gene: 7. Looked up from germline, CDR1 is MNHEY and CDR2 is SMNVEV (reference sequence). The DNA for the CDR3 is TGTGCCAGCAGTCCCCGACTAGCGGGGGGCGTAGATACGCAGTATTTT. It is translated as CASSPRLAGGVDTQYF.

This clonotype was seen only a few times. This chain links TRBV6-6 with TRBJ2-6; D not certain. Germline CDR1 is MNHNY and CDR2 is SVGAGI (reference sequence). The CDR3 consists of 13 residues. The V end lost 7 bases, the J end lost 2 bases, and 6 bases lay between the germline ends. The CDR3 coding sequence is TGTGCCAGCAAGGTCGCTGGGGCCAACGTCCTGACTTTC. Its protein product is CASKVAGANVLTF.

The CDR3 region has the DNA TGCAGTGCCAAAGCTAAGAGCTCCTACAATGAGCAGTTCTTC. Translating gives CSAKAKSSYNEQFF. The chain combines TRBV20-1 with TRBJ2-1; D is ambiguous. CDR1 DFQATT and CDR2 SNEGSKA come from the germline V gene (reference sequence). The CDR3 is 14 residues long. The V end was cut by 6 bases, the J end by 0 bases, with 12 bases between.